The source of this T cell receptor (beta chain) is a study of cytomegalovirus exposure and HLA in healthy donors. V was cut by 6 bases and J by 0 bases, with 12 bases left in between. Per germline, CDR1 LNHDA and CDR2 SQIVND (reference sequence). This CDR3 has 15 amino acids. Data came from immunoSEQ multiplex PCR; TCRdb stores just in-frame clones and leaves some out. The data contain 120,000 to 150,000 clones, around nine tenths of them singletons. The receptor was derived from a man in his late teens or twenties in good health and CMV-seropositive. The chain joins TRBV19 to TRBJ1-5; no definite D call. Sequencing input: PBMCs. CDR3 in DNA: TGTGCCAGTAGAGAGAGATATTATAGCAATCAGCCCCAGCATTTT. Translation: CASRERYYSNQPQHF.